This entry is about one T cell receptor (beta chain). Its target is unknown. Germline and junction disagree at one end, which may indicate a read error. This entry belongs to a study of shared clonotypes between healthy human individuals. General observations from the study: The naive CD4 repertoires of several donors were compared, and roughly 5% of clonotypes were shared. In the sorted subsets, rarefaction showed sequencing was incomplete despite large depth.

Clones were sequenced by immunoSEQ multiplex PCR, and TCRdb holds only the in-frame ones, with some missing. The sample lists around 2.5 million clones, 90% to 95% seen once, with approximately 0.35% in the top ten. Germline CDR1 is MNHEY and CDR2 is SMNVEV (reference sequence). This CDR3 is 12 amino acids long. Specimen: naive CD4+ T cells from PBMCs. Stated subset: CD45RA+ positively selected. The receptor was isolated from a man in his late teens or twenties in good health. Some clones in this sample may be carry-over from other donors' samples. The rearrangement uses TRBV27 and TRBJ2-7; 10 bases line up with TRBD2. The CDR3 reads CASSSGLAEPYF. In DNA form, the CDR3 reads TGTGCCAGCAGTTCCGGACTAGCGGAGCCGTACTTC.